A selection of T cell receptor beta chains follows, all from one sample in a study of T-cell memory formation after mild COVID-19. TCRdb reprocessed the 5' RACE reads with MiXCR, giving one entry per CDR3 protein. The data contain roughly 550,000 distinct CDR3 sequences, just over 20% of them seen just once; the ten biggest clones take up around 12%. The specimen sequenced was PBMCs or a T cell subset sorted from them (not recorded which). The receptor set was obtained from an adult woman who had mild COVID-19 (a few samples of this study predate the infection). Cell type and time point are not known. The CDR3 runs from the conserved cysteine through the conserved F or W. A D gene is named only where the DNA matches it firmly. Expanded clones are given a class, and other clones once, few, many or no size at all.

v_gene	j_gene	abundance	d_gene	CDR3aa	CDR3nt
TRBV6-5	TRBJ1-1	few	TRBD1	CASSYSLYRGDTEAFF	TGTGCCAGCAGTTACTCGCTTTACAGGGGTGACACTGAAGCTTTCTTT
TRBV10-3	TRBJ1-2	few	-	CAISEFPVYGYTF	TGTGCCATCAGTGAGTTCCCGGTGTATGGCTACACCTTC
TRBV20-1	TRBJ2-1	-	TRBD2	CSARTLAGISYNEQFF	TGCAGTGCTAGGACCTTAGCGGGGATTTCCTACAATGAGCAGTTCTTC
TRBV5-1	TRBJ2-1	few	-	CASSLSGLYNEQFF	TGCGCCAGCAGCTTGTCGGGACTTTACAATGAGCAGTTCTTC
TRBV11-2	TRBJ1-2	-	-	CASSLIQGLVGYTF	TGTGCCAGCAGCTTAATACAGGGCCTCGTGGGCTACACCTTC
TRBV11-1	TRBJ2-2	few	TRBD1	CASSSRDSHNTGELFF	TGTGCCAGCAGCTCGAGGGACAGCCACAACACCGGGGAGCTGTTTTTT
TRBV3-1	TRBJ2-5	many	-	CASSQGGPGLSLYF	TGTGCCAGCAGCCAAGGTGGACCTGGACTATCTCTGTACTTC
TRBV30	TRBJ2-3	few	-	CAWTRDSGDTQYF	TGTGCCTGGACCCGGGACTCCGGAGATACGCAGTATTTT
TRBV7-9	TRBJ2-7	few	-	CASSLVNSYEQYF	TGTGCCAGCAGCTTAGTCAACTCCTACGAGCAGTACTTC
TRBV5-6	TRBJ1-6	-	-	CASSGGSWNSPLHF	TGTGCCAGCAGTGGGGGGTCGTGGAATTCACCCCTCCACTTT
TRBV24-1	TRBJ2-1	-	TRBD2	CATSDLGGRDNEQFF	TGTGCCACCAGTGATTTAGGCGGGAGGGACAATGAGCAGTTCTTC
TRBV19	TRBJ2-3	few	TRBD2	CASSIGLAGGTDTQYF	TGTGCCAGTAGTATTGGTCTAGCGGGGGGAACAGATACGCAGTATTTT
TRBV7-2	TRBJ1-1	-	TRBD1	CASSLGQGAWTEAFF	TGTGCCAGCAGCTTAGGCCAGGGGGCCTGGACTGAAGCTTTCTTT
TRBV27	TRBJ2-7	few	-	CASSLNPGSGGFYEQYF	TGTGCCAGCAGTTTAAATCCGGGTTCAGGGGGGTTCTACGAGCAGTACTTC
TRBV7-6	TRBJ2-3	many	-	CASSSPSPGTDTQYF	TGTGCCAGCAGCTCCCCTAGCCCCGGCACAGATACGCAGTATTTT
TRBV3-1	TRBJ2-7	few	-	CASSQGGMSSYEQYF	TGTGCCAGCAGCCAGGGCGGGATGAGCTCCTACGAGCAGTACTTC
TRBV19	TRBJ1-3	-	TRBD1	CASSIKGAAGNTIYF	TGTGCCAGTAGTATAAAGGGGGCGGCTGGAAACACCATATATTTT
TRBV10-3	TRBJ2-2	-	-	CAIRATGELFF	TGTGCCATCAGAGCGACCGGGGAGCTGTTTTTT
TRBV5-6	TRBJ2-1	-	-	CASSLSTGLNEQFF	TGTGCCAGCAGCTTGAGTACTGGGCTCAATGAGCAGTTCTTC
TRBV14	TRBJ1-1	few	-	CASQMNRNTEAFF	TGTGCCAGCCAAATGAACAGGAACACTGAAGCTTTCTTT
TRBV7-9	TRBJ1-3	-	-	CASSAAGVSGNTIYF	TGTGCCAGCAGCGCCGCCGGGGTCTCTGGAAACACCATATATTTT
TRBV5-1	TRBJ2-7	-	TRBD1	CASRKPGQGAAEQYF	TGCGCCAGCAGGAAGCCGGGACAGGGGGCAGCCGAGCAGTACTTC
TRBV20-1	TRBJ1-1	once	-	CSARMSGNTEAFF	TGCAGTGCTAGAATGTCGGGGAACACTGAAGCTTTCTTT
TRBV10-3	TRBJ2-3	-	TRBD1	CAIRRTGADTQYF	TGTGCCATCAGGAGAACAGGGGCAGATACGCAGTATTTT
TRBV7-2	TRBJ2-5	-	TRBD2	CASSTGTNRETQYF	TGTGCCAGCAGCACCGGGACTAATAGAGAGACCCAGTACTTC
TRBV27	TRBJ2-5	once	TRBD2	CASSLWGTSGLVIETQYF	TGTGCCAGCAGTTTATGGGGGACTAGCGGCCTAGTAATAGAGACCCAGTACTTC
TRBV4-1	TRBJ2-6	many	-	CASSQAGQRGSGANVLTF	TGCGCCAGCAGCCAAGCTGGACAACGTGGATCTGGGGCCAACGTCCTGACTTTC
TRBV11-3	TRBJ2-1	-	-	CASSFTSPAPYNEQFF	TGTGCCAGCAGCTTCACTAGTCCGGCCCCCTACAATGAGCAGTTCTTC
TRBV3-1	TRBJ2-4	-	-	CASSQGEGQYF	TGTGCCAGCAGCCAAGGAGAGGGGCAGTACTTC
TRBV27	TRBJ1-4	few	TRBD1	CASSKSGQAIATNEKLFF	TGTGCCAGCAGTAAATCGGGACAGGCGATAGCAACTAATGAAAAACTGTTTTTT
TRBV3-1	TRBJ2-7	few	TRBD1	CASSQRGTAYEQYF	TGTGCCAGCAGCCAAAGGGGGACAGCCTACGAGCAGTACTTC
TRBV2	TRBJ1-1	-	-	CASSETSGDTEAFF	TGTGCCAGCAGTGAAACTTCGGGGGACACTGAAGCTTTCTTT
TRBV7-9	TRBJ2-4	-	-	CASSPGPWALAKNIQYF	TGTGCCAGCAGCCCGGGACCGTGGGCCCTAGCCAAAAACATTCAGTACTTC
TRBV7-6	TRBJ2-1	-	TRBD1	CASSLGLGFYQGDEQFF	TGTGCCAGCAGCTTAGGGCTCGGGTTTTATCAGGGGGATGAGCAGTTCTTC
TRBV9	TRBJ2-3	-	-	CASSVHFGGTDTQYF	TGTGCCAGCAGCGTTCATTTTGGGGGCACAGATACGCAGTATTTT
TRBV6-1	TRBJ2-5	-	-	CASREQGRETQYF	TGTGCCAGCAGAGAACAGGGCCGGGAGACCCAGTACTTC
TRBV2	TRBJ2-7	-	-	CASSVRVYEQYF	TGTGCCAGCAGTGTGCGAGTCTACGAGCAGTACTTC
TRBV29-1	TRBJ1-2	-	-	CSVEKQGHYGYTF	TGCAGCGTTGAAAAGCAGGGCCACTATGGCTACACCTTC
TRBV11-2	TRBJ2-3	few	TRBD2	CASSSPSTSGLTDTQYF	TGTGCCAGCAGCTCGCCCTCGACTAGCGGGCTGACAGATACGCAGTATTTT
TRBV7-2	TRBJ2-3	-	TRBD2	CASSLPGLTTDTQYF	TGTGCCAGCAGCTTACCGGGACTAACGACAGATACGCAGTATTTT
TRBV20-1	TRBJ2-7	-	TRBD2	CSARAPTAGGSYEQYF	TGCAGTGCTAGAGCCCCGACCGCGGGAGGTTCCTACGAGCAGTACTTC
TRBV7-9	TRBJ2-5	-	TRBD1	CASSRTGVVQETQYF	TGTGCCAGCAGCCGAACAGGGGTCGTGCAAGAGACCCAGTACTTC
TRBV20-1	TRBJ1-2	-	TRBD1	CSLRTGKGYTF	TGCAGTCTACGGACAGGGAAGGGCTACACCTTC
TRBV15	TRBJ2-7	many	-	CATSRVESTRGSRYEQYF	TGTGCCACCAGCAGAGTGGAATCGACGCGGGGAAGCCGATACGAGCAGTACTTC
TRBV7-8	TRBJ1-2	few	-	CASSLRLDGGANGYTF	TGTGCCAGCAGCTTAAGACTCGACGGGGGGGCAAATGGCTACACCTTC
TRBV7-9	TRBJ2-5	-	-	CASMNWGETQYF	TGTGCCAGCATGAACTGGGGGGAGACCCAGTACTTC
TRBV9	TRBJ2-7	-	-	CASSVGISNYEQYF	TGTGCCAGCAGCGTTGGCATATCGAACTACGAGCAGTACTTC
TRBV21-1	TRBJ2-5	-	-	CASSKDRAGETQYF	TGTGCCAGCAGCAAAGACAGGGCTGGAGAGACCCAGTACTTC
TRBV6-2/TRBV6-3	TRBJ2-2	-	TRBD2	CASRPAGALTGELFF	TGTGCCAGCAGACCAGCGGGAGCCCTGACCGGGGAGCTGTTTTTT
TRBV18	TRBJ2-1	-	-	CASSPPRGVQFF	TGTGCCAGCTCACCACCACGCGGGGTTCAGTTCTTC
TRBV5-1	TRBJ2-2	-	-	CASSSTGSNTGELFF	TGCGCCAGCAGCTCAACAGGGTCCAACACCGGGGAGCTGTTTTTT
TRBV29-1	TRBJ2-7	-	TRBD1	CSVRTGDSYEQYF	TGCAGCGTTCGGACAGGTGACTCCTACGAGCAGTACTTC
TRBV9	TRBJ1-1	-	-	CASSVGGGYGTEAFF	TGTGCCAGCAGCGTAGGTGGGGGGTATGGCACTGAAGCTTTCTTT
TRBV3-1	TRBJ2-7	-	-	CASSPFGPYEQYF	TGTGCCAGCAGCCCCTTCGGACCCTACGAGCAGTACTTC